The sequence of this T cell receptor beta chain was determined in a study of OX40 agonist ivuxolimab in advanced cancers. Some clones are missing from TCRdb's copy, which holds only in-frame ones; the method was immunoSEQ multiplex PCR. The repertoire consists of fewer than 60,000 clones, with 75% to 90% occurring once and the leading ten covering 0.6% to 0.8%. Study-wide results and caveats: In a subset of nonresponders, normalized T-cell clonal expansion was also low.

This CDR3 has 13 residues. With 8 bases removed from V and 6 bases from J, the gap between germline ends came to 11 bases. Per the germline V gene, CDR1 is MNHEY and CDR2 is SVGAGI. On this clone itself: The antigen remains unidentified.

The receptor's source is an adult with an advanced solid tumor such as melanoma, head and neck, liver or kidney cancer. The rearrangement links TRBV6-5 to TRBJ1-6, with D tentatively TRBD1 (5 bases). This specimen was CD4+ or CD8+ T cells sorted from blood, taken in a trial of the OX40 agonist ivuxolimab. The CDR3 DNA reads TGTGCCAGCTCGACAGCATTTAATTCACCCCTCCACTTT. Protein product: CASSTAFNSPLHF.